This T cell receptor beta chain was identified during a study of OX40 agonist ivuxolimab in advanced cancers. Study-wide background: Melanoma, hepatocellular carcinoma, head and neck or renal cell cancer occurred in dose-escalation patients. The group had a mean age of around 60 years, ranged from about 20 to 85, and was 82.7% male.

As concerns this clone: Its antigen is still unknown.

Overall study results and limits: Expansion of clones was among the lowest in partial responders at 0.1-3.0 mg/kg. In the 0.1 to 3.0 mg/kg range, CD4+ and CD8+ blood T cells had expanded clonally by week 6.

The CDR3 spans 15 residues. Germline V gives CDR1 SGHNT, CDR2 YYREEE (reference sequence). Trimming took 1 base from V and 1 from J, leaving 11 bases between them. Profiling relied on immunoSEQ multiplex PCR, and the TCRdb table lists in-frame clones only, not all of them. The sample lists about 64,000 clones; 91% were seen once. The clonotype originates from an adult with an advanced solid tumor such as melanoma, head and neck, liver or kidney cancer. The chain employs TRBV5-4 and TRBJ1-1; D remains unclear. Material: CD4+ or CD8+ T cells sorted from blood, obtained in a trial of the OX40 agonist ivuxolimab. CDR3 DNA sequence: TGTGCCAGCAGCTTGCCAGGCGTGGGGAACACTGAAGCTTTCTTT. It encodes CASSLPGVGNTEAFF. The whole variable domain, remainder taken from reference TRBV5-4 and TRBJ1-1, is ETGVTQSPTHLIKTRGQQVTLRCSSQSGHNTVSWYQQALGQGPQFIFQYYREEENGRGNFPPRFSGLQFPNYSSELNVNALELDDSALYLCASSLPGVGNTEAFFGQGTRLTVV.